This TCR beta chain was retrieved from a study of blood T cell repertoires in COVID-19. Whole-study context: Specimens from acute and convalescent COVID-19 originated in the United States, Italy and Spain. In each case, the material was cDNA or gDNA derived from T cells, B-cell-depleted T cells, or PBMCs.

In the source study's methods: By means of reference gene primer amplification, nucleated cell counts were estimated. Clones were sequenced by immunoSEQ multiplex PCR, and TCRdb holds only the in-frame ones, with some missing. The V and J calls and clone size were taken over from that table, and D and trimming were inferred from the DNA. The sample consists of over 55,000 clones, 80% to 90% of them appearing once. V lost 0 bases and J lost 0, with 11 bases in between. Germline CDR1 is LNHNV and CDR2 is YYDKDF (reference sequence). CDR3 length equals 17 residues. The specimen sequenced was peripheral blood. The V and J genes are TRBV15 and TRBJ1-4; D possibly corresponds to TRBD1 (5 bases). This receptor was identified in a man aged 50 to 60 with active COVID-19. CDR3 amino acids: CATSRDPPGATNEKLFF. The CDR3 DNA is TGTGCCACCAGCAGAGATCCCCCGGGGGCAACTAATGAAAAACTGTTTTTT.